These 7 T cell receptor beta chains came from one sample sequenced in a study of T cells in tumors after PD-1 blockade. TCRdb's table, derived via immunoSEQ multiplex PCR, lists solely in-frame clones and lacks some. Here the sample spans roughly 48,000 clones, over 75% being singletons. The sequencing here drew on PBMCs, taken before anti-PD-1 treatment. These receptors all stem from a human donor with basal cell carcinoma.

The chain has TRBV9 and TRBJ1-2; 8 bases map to TRBD1. V gave up 4 bases and J gave up 5 bases; unmatched junction bases: 13. Germline values: CDR1 SGDLS, CDR2 YYNGEE. The CDR3 is 16 residues long. CDR3 bases: TGTGCCAGCAGCCCGGAGGCCGTGACAGGGGCATATGGCTACACCTTC. Its protein product is CASSPEAVTGAYGYTF.

The rearrangement joins TRBV19 to TRBJ1-5; D gene uncertain. Germline loops: CDR1 LNHDA, CDR2 SQIVND (reference sequence). The CDR3 totals 16 residues. The germline V and J ends were trimmed by 3 bases and 8 bases, with 20 bases remaining between them. The CDR3 DNA reads as TGTGCCAGTAGTATGGAAAGAACGCAGGCGGTTGAGCCCCAGCATTTT. Its protein product is CASSMERTQAVEPQHF.

Only one count was recorded for this clone. This chain connects TRBV13 to TRBJ2-1, with D maybe TRBD2 (6 bases). V was pared by 5 bases and J by 8 bases, with 10 bases between. CDR1 PRHDT and CDR2 FYEKMQ come from the germline V gene (reference sequence). This CDR3 has 12 amino acids. This chain's CDR3 is CASSRGGDEQFF. CDR3 nucleotide sequence: TGTGCCAGCAGCCGCGGAGGGGATGAGCAGTTCTTC.

This chain connects TRBV13 to TRBJ2-7; D call uncertain. The CDR3 contains 16 residues. Per the germline V gene, CDR1 is PRHDT and CDR2 is FYEKMQ (reference sequence). V lost 4 bases and J 8 bases, leaving 24 bases between the germline ends. Written as DNA, the CDR3 is TGTGCCAGCAGCTCCTCTTACCGTGGGCTTTCGGAGAAGCAGTACTTC. Translation gives CASSSSYRGLSEKQYF.

V is TRBV5-6 and J is TRBJ2-3, with TRBD1 matching over 8 bases. The CDR3 runs to 15 residues. Germline assignment: CDR1 SGHDT and CDR2 YYEEEE. Trimming at V came to 7 bases and at J to 2 bases, leaving 9 bases not matched to a gene. In nucleotides, the CDR3 is TGTGCCAGCGGAGAGACAGGGGAGAACACAGATACGCAGTATTTT. Translating gives CASGETGENTDTQYF.

The chain joins TRBV5-1 to TRBJ1-2, with D perhaps matching TRBD1 (5 bases). Between the trimmed V and J ends, which lost 0 bases and 4 bases, there was a span of 10 bases. In germline, CDR1 is SGHRS, CDR2 YFSETQ. The CDR3 length is 14 residues. The CDR3 sequence: CASSLDQGSYGYTF. Here the CDR3 DNA reads TGCGCCAGCAGCTTGGACCAGGGATCCTATGGCTACACCTTC.

This chain joins TRBV28 and TRBJ1-2; TRBD1 matches at 7 bases. Per germline, CDR1 MDHEN and CDR2 SYDVKM. This CDR3 region has 14 residues. Trimming cost V 6 bases and J 8 bases; bases outside gene matches: 12. The CDR3 region is CASSPGTASRGYTF. The CDR3 DNA sequence: TGTGCCAGCAGCCCCGGGACAGCCTCACGGGGCTACACCTTC.